The sequence of this T cell receptor (beta chain) was determined in a study of blood T cells in healthy people across ages. Isolation per sample recovered at least 7 million PBMCs. PCR was performed a second time for roughly 7 to 12 cycles using a sample-barcoded 5' primer and a J-beta primer mix. TCRdb used MiXCR to reprocess the 5' RACE reads, holding one entry per CDR3 protein. This table has roughly 500,000 distinct CDR3 sequences, 24% appearing once. This CDR3 is 14 amino acids long. Trimming cost V 5 bases and J 7 bases; bases outside gene matches: 8. Germline V gene lookup returns CDR1 GTSNPN and CDR2 SVGIG (reference sequence). The same specimen was also included in a second study, on T cells of mothers and their children. That report adds: The donors comprised more than five children and their three healthy Caucasian mothers. T cell clones that were persistent and microchimeric went undetected.

This chain uses TRBV30 with TRBJ1-5; 10 nucleotides agree with TRBD1. This clonotype originated in a boy between 10 and 17 years old in good health. The source material was blood. The CDR3 DNA follows: TGTGCCTGGGCTGGGACAGGGGACGGCCAGCCCCAGCATTTT. Its protein is CAWAGTGDGQPQHF.